This T cell receptor beta chain was sequenced for a study of Graves' ophthalmopathy and Graves' hyperthyroidism. The starting material, 10 ml of fresh peripheral blood, provided the PBMCs. From RNA, the CDR3 regions of TCR beta chains were amplified and sequenced. Second-round multiplex PCR followed a first-round RT-PCR using HTBI primers. TCRdb processed the multiplex PCR reads anew with MiXCR; each CDR3 protein has one entry. This sample yields about 39,000 distinct CDR3 sequences, of which approximately 50% are seen a single time; roughly 25% belongs to the top ten. After removal of 4 bases from V and 4 bases from J, the junction contained 15 bases not matched to a gene. Germline assignment: CDR1 SGHRS and CDR2 YFSETQ. This CDR3 contains 17 residues.

The chain is built from TRBV5-1 and TRBJ2-7; 9 nucleotides match TRBD2. Input material: peripheral blood. The clonotype was recovered from an adult woman with stable Graves' hyperthyroidism. This CDR3 is CASSQPGLAGLEYEQYF. The DNA for the CDR3 is TGCGCCAGCAGCCAACCCGGTCTAGCGGGATTGGAGTACGAGCAGTACTTC.